Listed below are T cell receptor beta chains from one sample, sequenced in a study of T-cell memory formation after mild COVID-19. TCRdb fed the 5' RACE reads into MiXCR, producing one record per CDR3 protein. Of about 450,000 distinct CDR3 sequences listed, 23% are singletons. Sequencing input: PBMCs or a T cell subset sorted from them (not recorded which). These receptor sequences come from an adult woman who had mild COVID-19 (a few samples of this study predate the infection). Cell type and time point are not known. Both conserved end residues are trimmed from each CDR3.

>TRBV7-9|TRBJ2-5
ASSPGTGLQETQY
>TRBV21-1|TRBJ2-2
ASSRPPTSGGNTGELF
>TRBV5-1|TRBJ1-4
ASRTGMSTNEKLF
>TRBV2|TRBJ2-5
ASRPYSALGETQY
>TRBV15|TRBJ1-6
ATSTTGGNSPLH
>TRBV7-2|TRBJ2-1
ASSPDLSYNEQF
>TRBV29-1|TRBJ2-1
SVVWLAGGNEQF
>TRBV20-1|TRBJ2-2
SATKGLANTGELF
>TRBV3-1|TRBJ2-1
ASSLQRLDEQF
>TRBV5-8|TRBJ2-1
ASSFGLGVDEQF
>TRBV9|TRBJ2-7
ASSVGSDEQY
>TRBV4-3|TRBJ2-4
ASSQDFSGSNIQY
>TRBV5-6|TRBJ2-3
ASSFGEWGGTDTQY
>TRBV9|TRBJ1-2
ASSVSGDSMNYGYT
>TRBV7-9|TRBJ2-1
ASSLRGLLGYNEQF
>TRBV10-3|TRBJ1-1
AEQPLGTRNTEAF
>TRBV7-9|TRBJ1-2
ASSLLGQGGYT
>TRBV29-1|TRBJ1-1
SVESWGSATEAF
>TRBV3-1|TRBJ2-7
ASSQDHSWEQY
>TRBV18|TRBJ2-1
ASSPNEIEQF
>TRBV7-9|TRBJ2-5
ASSLGMGHLQETQY
>TRBV12-3/TRBV12-4|TRBJ1-2
ASGGDGYGYT
>TRBV4-2|TRBJ2-1
ASSRSDRDNEQF
>TRBV4-3|TRBJ2-7
ASSQDPGGRSGEQY
>TRBV29-1|TRBJ2-5
SVLPTSGNQETQY
>TRBV2|TRBJ2-7
ASSGGTGVQY
>TRBV12-3/TRBV12-4|TRBJ1-1
ASTRGLNTEAF
>TRBV5-1|TRBJ1-1
ASSSGWTGGTDTEAF
>TRBV30|TRBJ2-2
AWNRLAAGELF
>TRBV24-1|TRBJ1-2
ATSDFYPRQLPNYGYT
>TRBV18|TRBJ2-4
ASSPQGQLAKNIQY
>TRBV7-6|TRBJ1-1
ASSSMDSFMAEAF
>TRBV7-8|TRBJ2-2
ASSPDRAYTGELF
>TRBV4-3|TRBJ2-1
ASSQGHGGGGMEQF
>TRBV20-1|TRBJ2-5
SASLTLGPQETQY
>TRBV4-1|TRBJ1-2
ASSQDWGGYT
>TRBV28|TRBJ1-2
AIYTGDDYGYT
>TRBV4-1|TRBJ1-5
ASSQVPFSSASQH
>TRBV7-9|TRBJ2-1
ASSLTLSYNEQF
>TRBV3-1|TRBJ2-1
ASSQAASAPYNEQF